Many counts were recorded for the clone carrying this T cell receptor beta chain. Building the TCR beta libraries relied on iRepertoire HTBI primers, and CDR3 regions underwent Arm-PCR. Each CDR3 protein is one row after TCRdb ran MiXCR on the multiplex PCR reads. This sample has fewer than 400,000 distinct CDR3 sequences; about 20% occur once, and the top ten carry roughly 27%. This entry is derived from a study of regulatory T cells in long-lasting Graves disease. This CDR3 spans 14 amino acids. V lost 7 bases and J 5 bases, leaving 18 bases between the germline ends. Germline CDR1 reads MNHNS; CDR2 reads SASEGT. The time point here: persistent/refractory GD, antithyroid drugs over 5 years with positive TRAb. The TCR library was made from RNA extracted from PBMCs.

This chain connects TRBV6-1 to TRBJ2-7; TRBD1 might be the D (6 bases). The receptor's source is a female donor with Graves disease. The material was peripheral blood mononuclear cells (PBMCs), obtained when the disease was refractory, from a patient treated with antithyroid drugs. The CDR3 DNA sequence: TGTGCCAGCATGGGGTCAGGGGTTGTCAACGAGCAGTACTTC. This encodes CASMGSGVVNEQYF.